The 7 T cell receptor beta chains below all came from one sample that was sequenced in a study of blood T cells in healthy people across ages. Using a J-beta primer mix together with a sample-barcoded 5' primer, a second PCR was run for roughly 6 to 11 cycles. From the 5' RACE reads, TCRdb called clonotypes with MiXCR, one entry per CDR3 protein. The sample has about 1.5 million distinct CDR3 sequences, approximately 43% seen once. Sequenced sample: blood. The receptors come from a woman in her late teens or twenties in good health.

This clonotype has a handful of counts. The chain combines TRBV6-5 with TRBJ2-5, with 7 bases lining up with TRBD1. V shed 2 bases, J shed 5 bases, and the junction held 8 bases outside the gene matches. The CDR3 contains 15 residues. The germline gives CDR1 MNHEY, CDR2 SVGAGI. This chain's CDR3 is CASSYRRGRGETQYF. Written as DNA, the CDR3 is TGTGCCAGCAGTTACAGAAGGGGGCGCGGGGAGACCCAGTACTTC.

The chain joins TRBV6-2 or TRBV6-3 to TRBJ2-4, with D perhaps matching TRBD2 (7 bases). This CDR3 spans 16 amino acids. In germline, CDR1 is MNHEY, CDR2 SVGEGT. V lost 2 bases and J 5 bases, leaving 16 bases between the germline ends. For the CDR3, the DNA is TGTGCCAGCAGTTACAGGGGGAGGGACCCCCAAAACATTCAGTACTTC. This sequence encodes CASSYRGRDPQNIQYF.

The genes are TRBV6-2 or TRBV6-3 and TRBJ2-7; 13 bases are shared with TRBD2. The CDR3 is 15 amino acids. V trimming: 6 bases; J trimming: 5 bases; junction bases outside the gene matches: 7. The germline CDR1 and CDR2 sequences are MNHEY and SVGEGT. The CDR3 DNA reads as TGTGCCAGCAGATCTCTCACTAGCGGGAGGGACGAGCAGTACTTC. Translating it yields CASRSLTSGRDEQYF.

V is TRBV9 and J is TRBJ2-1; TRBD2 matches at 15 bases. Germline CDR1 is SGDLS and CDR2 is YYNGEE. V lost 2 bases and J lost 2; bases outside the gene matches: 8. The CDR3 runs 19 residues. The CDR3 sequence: CASSVPGTSGGPAYNEQFF. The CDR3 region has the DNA TGTGCCAGCAGCGTTCCCGGGACTAGCGGGGGGCCCGCCTACAATGAGCAGTTCTTC.

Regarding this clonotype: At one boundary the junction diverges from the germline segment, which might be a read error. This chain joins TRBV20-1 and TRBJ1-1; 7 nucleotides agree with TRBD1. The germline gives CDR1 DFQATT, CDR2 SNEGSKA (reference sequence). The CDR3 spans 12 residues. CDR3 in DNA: TGCAGTACCCCAGGGGGGAACGCTGAAGCTTTCTTT. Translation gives CSTPGGNAEAFF.

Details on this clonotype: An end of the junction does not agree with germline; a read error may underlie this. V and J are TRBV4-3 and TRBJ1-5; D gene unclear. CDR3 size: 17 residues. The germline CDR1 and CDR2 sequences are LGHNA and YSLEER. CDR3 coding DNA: TGCGCCAGCAGCCAAGAAGTACCCGGTCGGGTCAGTCAGCACCAGCATTTT. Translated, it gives CASSQEVPGRVSQHQHF.

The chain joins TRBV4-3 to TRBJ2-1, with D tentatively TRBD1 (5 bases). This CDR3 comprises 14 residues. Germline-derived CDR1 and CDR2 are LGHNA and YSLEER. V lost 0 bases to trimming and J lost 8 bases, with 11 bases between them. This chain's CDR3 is CASSQDPRVDEQFF. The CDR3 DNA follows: TGCGCCAGCAGCCAAGACCCCAGGGTCGATGAGCAGTTCTTC.